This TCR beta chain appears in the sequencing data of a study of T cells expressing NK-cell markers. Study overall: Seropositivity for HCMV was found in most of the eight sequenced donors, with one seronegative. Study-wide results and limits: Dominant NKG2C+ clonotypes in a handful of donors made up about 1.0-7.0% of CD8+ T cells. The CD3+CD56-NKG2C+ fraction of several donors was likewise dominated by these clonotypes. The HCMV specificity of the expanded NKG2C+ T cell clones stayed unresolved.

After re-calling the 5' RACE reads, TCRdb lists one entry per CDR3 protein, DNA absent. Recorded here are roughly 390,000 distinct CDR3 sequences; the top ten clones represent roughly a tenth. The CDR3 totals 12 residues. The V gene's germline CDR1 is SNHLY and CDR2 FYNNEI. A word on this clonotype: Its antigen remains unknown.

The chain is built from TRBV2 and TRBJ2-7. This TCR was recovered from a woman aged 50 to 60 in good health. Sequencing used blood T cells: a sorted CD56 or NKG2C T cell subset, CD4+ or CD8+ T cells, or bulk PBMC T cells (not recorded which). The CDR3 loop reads CASSEVWYEQYF.